Below, 22 T cell receptor beta chains from the same sample are listed, as sequenced in a study of T cell clones after liver transplantation (dated by TCRdb to between 2019 and 2020). Library preparation used the immunoSEQ multiplex PCR assay. Sourced from immuneACCESS, this table was stored by TCRdb with only in-frame sequences that have V and J called. A share of the clones is absent; for the studies checked, an unresolved V gene accounts for under half, and the remainder has no known explanation. The sample records roughly 60,000 clones, around 70% of which are singletons. 2.8% of the sample rests with the top ten. The sequencing used CD4+ T cells from blood, collected at the roughly 15-month timepoint. The receptors originated from a human patient who received a liver transplant. Some T cells seen after a transplant may have their origin in the graft donor.

The gene calls are TRBV5-5 and TRBJ2-7; D may be TRBD2 (5 bases). V lost 2 bases and J lost 3, with 9 bases in between. Germline CDR1 and CDR2: SGHKS and YYEKEE (reference sequence). The CDR3 consists of 13 residues. The CDR3 here is CASSFGRDYEQYF. The CDR3 coding sequence is TGTGCCAGCAGCTTTGGACGGGACTACGAGCAGTACTTC.

This clone has just a few counts. The rearrangement joins TRBV27 to TRBJ2-3; 13 nucleotides align to TRBD2. CDR1 MNHEY and CDR2 SMNVEV come from the germline V gene (reference sequence). This CDR3 has 18 amino acids. The V segment lost 4 bases and the J segment 4 bases; nucleotides outside the gene matches: 11. CDR3 sequence reads: CASSSPSRTSGGSDTQYF. CDR3 DNA sequence: TGTGCCAGCAGTTCGCCATCCCGGACTAGCGGGGGCTCAGATACGCAGTATTTT.

This chain links TRBV28 with TRBJ1-6; D is perhaps TRBD1 (6 bases). This CDR3 contains 21 residues. Looked up from germline, CDR1 is MDHEN and CDR2 is SYDVKM. V lost 4 bases and J lost 0, with 25 bases in between. The CDR3 here is CASSSQVGAGFSRSYNSPLHF. In DNA form, the CDR3 reads TGTGCCAGCAGTTCCCAGGTGGGGGCAGGATTTTCTCGCTCCTATAATTCACCCCTCCACTTT.

This clone was detected only a few times. The V call is TRBV7-9, the J call TRBJ2-7, with D perhaps assigned TRBD1 or TRBD2 (5 bases each). The CDR3 consists of 17 residues. Germline V CDR1 and CDR2: SEHNR, FQNEAQ (reference sequence). V lost 2 bases and J 3 bases, leaving 20 bases between the germline ends. This CDR3 reads CASSLTGKGPGSYEQYV. CDR3 bases: TGTGCCAGCAGCTTAACGGGAAAGGGGCCAGGGAGCTACGAGCAGTACGTC.

The chain carries TRBV2 and TRBJ1-2; 9 nucleotides agree with TRBD1. In germline, CDR1 is SNHLY, CDR2 FYNNEI. The CDR3 sequence is 13 residues long. V was clipped by 8 bases and J by 5 bases; unmatched bases: 6. The CDR3 protein is CASGPGQGYGYTF. CDR3 DNA sequence: TGTGCCAGCGGACCGGGACAGGGTTATGGCTACACCTTC.

The V and J genes are TRBV6-1 and TRBJ2-1, with D maybe TRBD2 (6 bases). Germline values: CDR1 MNHNS, CDR2 SASEGT. CDR3 length equals 15 residues. V lost 1 base, J lost 1 base, and 8 bases lay in between. The CDR3 loop reads CASSEDGGSYNEQFF. CDR3 nucleotides: TGTGCCAGCAGTGAAGATGGGGGGTCCTACAATGAGCAGTTCTTC.

The genes are TRBV10-3 and TRBJ1-1, with 10 bases that match TRBD1. CDR3 length: 14 residues. The germline V gene encodes CDR1 ENHRY and CDR2 SYGVKD. Trimming at V came to 6 bases and at J to 3 bases, leaving 4 bases not matched to a gene. The DNA for the CDR3 is TGTGCCATCAGGAAGGACAGGGGGGACACTGAAGCTTTCTTT. Its protein product is CAIRKDRGDTEAFF.

This rearrangement joins TRBV2 to TRBJ1-2; the match to TRBD1 covers 8 bases. The CDR3 runs to 14 residues. From germline, CDR1 is SNHLY and CDR2 FYNNEI. With V trimmed by 6 bases and J by 2 bases, 5 bases remained unmatched. CDR3 region: CASRTGQANYGYTF. DNA for the CDR3: TGTGCCAGCAGAACGGGACAGGCCAACTATGGCTACACCTTC.

The chain uses TRBV4-1 and TRBJ1-5, with D unclear. The V end lost 4 bases, the J end lost 6 bases, and 16 bases lay between the germline ends. Germline V gene data show CDR1 as MGHRA and CDR2 as YSYEKL. CDR3 length: 15 amino acids. CDR3 DNA: TGCGCCAGCAGCCCGATCGGGGAACCAGGTCAGCCCCAGCATTTT. Amino acid sequence: CASSPIGEPGQPQHF.

J is TRBJ2-3 and V is TRBV4-3, with 7 bases that match TRBD2. With 4 bases clipped from V and 0 bases from J, the junction kept 4 bases outside the gene matches. This CDR3 contains 15 residues. CDR1 is LGHNA, CDR2 YSLEER, per germline. The CDR3 protein is CASSLAGISTDTQYF. The CDR3 DNA reads as TGCGCCAGCAGCCTAGCGGGTATAAGCACAGATACGCAGTATTTT.

The genes are TRBV7-2 and TRBJ2-7; D uncertain. Trimming removed 3 bases from V and 3 bases from J, with 9 bases in between. This CDR3 is built from 13 residues. Germline V lookup: CDR1 SGHTA, CDR2 FQGNSA. In DNA form, the CDR3 reads TGTGCCAGCAGCTTCGCCGACCGCTACGAGCAGTACGTC. Translation: CASSFADRYEQYV.

This clone was seen a handful of times. CDR3 loop: CASSWTGRVTGELFF. CDR3 coding DNA: TGTGCCAGCAGCTGGACAGGGAGGGTCACCGGGGAGCTGTTTTTT. V is TRBV13 and J is TRBJ2-2, with D tentatively TRBD1 (8 bases). Per the germline V gene, CDR1 is PRHDT and CDR2 is FYEKMQ (reference sequence). CDR3 size: 15 residues. The ends were cut back, 4 bases at V and 4 bases at J, with 13 bases in the middle. Supplemented by reference TRBV13 and TRBJ2-2, the full variable domain reads AAGVIQSPRHLIKEKRETATLKCYPIPRHDTVYWYQQGPGQDPQFLISFYEKMQSDKGSIPDRFSAQQFSDYHSELNMSSLELGDSALYFCASSWTGRVTGELFFGEGSRLTVL.

The chain links TRBV2 to TRBJ2-2, with 11 bases fitting TRBD1. The CDR3 contains 17 residues. The trim removed 3 bases at V and 8 bases at J, leaving 11 bases unmatched. CDR1 SNHLY and CDR2 FYNNEI come from the germline V gene. CDR3 in DNA: TGTGCCAGCAGTGAGATCCGGACAGGGGGCGGGTTTGGGGAGCTGTTTTTT. Its translation: CASSEIRTGGGFGELFF.

CDR3 bases: TGTGCCAGCAGCCCAGGAAGGTTTGAATCACCCCTCCACTTT. It yields the protein CASSPGRFESPLHF. The chain joins TRBV7-6 to TRBJ1-6, with D unresolved. Trimming took 5 bases from V and 10 from J, leaving 15 bases between them. CDR1 is SGHVS, CDR2 FNYEAQ, per germline. The CDR3 is 14 residues long.

The gene calls are TRBV27 and TRBJ2-7; D unresolved. Per the germline V gene, CDR1 is MNHEY and CDR2 is SMNVEV (reference sequence). CDR3 size: 8 residues. Trimming left V 8 bases short and J 10 bases short, with 6 bases between. CDR3 protein: CASPSQYV. DNA of the CDR3: TGTGCCAGCCCCTCCCAGTACGTC.

This clone was recorded a few times. The rearrangement uses TRBV6-6 and TRBJ2-7, with 10 bases lining up with TRBD1. V gave up 6 bases and J gave up 5 bases; unmatched junction bases: 10. This CDR3 spans 15 amino acids. Germline CDR1 MNHNY, CDR2 SVGAGI (reference sequence). CDR3 DNA: TGTGCCAGCAGAAACTCTCGACAGGGGGCAAACGAGCAGTACTTC. Translation: CASRNSRQGANEQYF.

V gene TRBV7-2 combines with J gene TRBJ2-1; possibly TRBD2 for D (5 bases). V lost 0 bases and J lost 8, with 8 bases in between. CDR3 length: 13 amino acids. Germline CDR1 is SGHTA and CDR2 is FQGNSA. In DNA, the CDR3 is TGTGCCAGCAGCTTAGCGGCCGGGGATGAGCAGTTCTTC. This encodes CASSLAAGDEQFF.

This rearrangement joins TRBV28 to TRBJ2-7; no clear D. V was pared by 2 bases and J by 3 bases, with 14 bases between. The CDR3 has 15 amino acids. The germline V gene has CDR1 MDHEN and CDR2 SYDVKM. CDR3 in amino acids: CASSLPTQPLYEQYF. For the CDR3, the DNA is TGTGCCAGCAGTTTACCCACCCAGCCTCTCTACGAGCAGTACTTC. The complete variable domain, with remaining parts taken from reference TRBV28 and TRBJ2-7, reads DVKVTQSSRYLVKRTGEKVFLECVQDMDHENMFWYRQDPGLGLRLIYFSYDVKMKEKGDIPEGYSVSREKKERFSLILESASTNQTSMYLCASSLPTQPLYEQYFGPGTRLTVT.

CDR3 coding DNA: TGTGCCAGCAGCTTCGCGGGGAGCTCCTACGAGCAGTACTTC. Residues: CASSFAGSSYEQYF. The chain carries TRBV7-8 and TRBJ2-7; D is perhaps TRBD2 (6 bases). Per the germline V gene, CDR1 is SGHVS and CDR2 is FQNEAQ. The CDR3 runs 14 residues. V dropped 3 bases and J dropped 0 bases, with 9 bases sitting between them.

The CDR3 spells CASSIEGVKTQYF. The CDR3 nucleotides read TGTGCCAGTAGTATTGAGGGCGTGAAGACCCAGTACTTC. This chain joins TRBV19 and TRBJ2-5, with a possible D match to TRBD2 (5 bases). Germline-derived CDR1 and CDR2 are LNHDA and SQIVND (reference sequence). CDR3 length equals 13 residues. The V end lost 3 bases, the J end lost 6 bases, and 11 bases lay between the germline ends. Variable domain in full (rest from reference TRBV19 and TRBJ2-5): DGGITQSPKYLFRKEGQNVTLSCEQNLNHDAMYWYRQDPGQGLRLIYYSQIVNDFQKGDIAEGYSVSREKKESFPLTVTSAQKNPTAFYLCASSIEGVKTQYFGPGTRLLVL.

This clone was counted between two and nine times. One junction end disagrees with the germline gene, perhaps due to a read error. CDR3 DNA: TGTGCCAGCAGCTTAGATGCTAGCACTGATACGCAGTATTTT. Translation gives CASSLDASTDTQYF. V gene TRBV7-2 combines with J gene TRBJ2-3; maybe TRBD2 (5 bases). The CDR3 runs 14 residues. Looked up from germline, CDR1 is SGHTA and CDR2 is FQGNSA.

The chain links TRBV7-2 to TRBJ1-2, with D tentatively TRBD1 (6 bases). V was shortened by 1 base and J by 2 bases, with 8 bases between the two germline ends. This CDR3 comprises 14 residues. Germline CDR1 and CDR2: SGHTA and FQGNSA. This CDR3 is CASSLEGVNYGYTF. As DNA, the CDR3 is TGTGCCAGCAGCTTAGAGGGGGTAAACTATGGCTACACCTTC.